These 29 T cell receptor beta chains were all obtained from the same sample, sequenced in a study of cytomegalovirus exposure and HLA in healthy donors (dated by TCRdb to the late 2010s). The library was made by the immunoSEQ multiplex PCR assay. A mixture of 60 forward primers for TCR Vbeta segments and 13 reverse primers for TCR Jbeta segments was used in the multiplex PCR. Entries here come from immuneACCESS through TCRdb and include only in-frame sequences with V and J called. Some clones fail to appear in such tables; in the studies checked, an unresolved V gene covers under half of the shortfall, and the cause of the remainder is unknown. The sample table holds 200,000 to 250,000 clones, of which 75% to 85% were seen once. 2.5% to 3.5% of the sample is held by the ten biggest clonotypes. The specimen was PBMCs. The receptors stem from a woman aged 55 to 70 in good health and CMV-seropositive.

The J gene is TRBJ1-1, the V gene TRBV10-2; 7 bases agree with TRBD1. The CDR3 spans 13 residues. CDR1 and CDR2 from the germline V gene are WSHSY and SAAADI. Unmatched junction bases numbered 2, after V lost 6 bases and J lost 1 base. The CDR3 DNA follows: TGCGCCAGCAGCAGGGGGACGAACACTGAAGCTTTCTTT. This translates into CASSRGTNTEAFF.

The chain employs TRBV9 and TRBJ1-2; 12 bases are shared with TRBD1. Germline V gene data show CDR1 as SGDLS and CDR2 as YYNGEE. V shed 3 bases and J 14 bases; nucleotides not matched to a gene: 8. This CDR3 is built from 13 residues. CDR3 in DNA: TGTGCCAGCAGCGGAGGGACAGGGGGCGCGGGGACCTTC. Translated: CASSGGTGGAGTF.

V gene TRBV28 combines with J gene TRBJ1-1; D is perhaps TRBD1 (5 bases). CDR3 length: 12 residues. In germline, CDR1 is MDHEN, CDR2 SYDVKM. V gave up 7 bases and J gave up 11 bases, with 17 bases separating them. The CDR3 region has the DNA TGTGCCAGCACCTCGGTGGGGGGGATGGCTTTCTTT. This sequence encodes CASTSVGGMAFF.

V usage is TRBV27 and J usage is TRBJ1-1, with TRBD1 as a possible D gene (5 bases). The CDR3 length is 15 residues. The germline V gene encodes CDR1 MNHEY and CDR2 SMNVEV (reference sequence). Trimming took off 2 bases at V and 0 bases at J, with 10 bases between the two ends. DNA for the CDR3: TGTGCCAGCAGTTTAAAGGGGTTAATGAACACTGAAGCTTTCTTT. Translation: CASSLKGLMNTEAFF.

This rearrangement joins TRBV7-3 to TRBJ1-2; 7 nucleotides agree with TRBD1. The CDR3 is 13 amino acids. Looked up from germline, CDR1 is SGHTA and CDR2 is FQGTGA. The V segment lost 4 bases and the J segment 8 bases; nucleotides outside the gene matches: 7. DNA for the CDR3: TGTGCCAGCAGCTATAACAGGGGCGAGGGCTACACCTTC. This encodes CASSYNRGEGYTF.

This chain connects TRBV10-3 to TRBJ2-5, with unresolved D. This CDR3 contains 13 residues. The germline V gene has CDR1 ENHRY and CDR2 SYGVKD. V shed 2 bases and J shed 2 bases, with 6 bases lying between them. Here the CDR3 DNA reads TGTGCCATCAGTGAGCTCCGTCAAGAGACCCAGTACTTC. This translates into CAISELRQETQYF.

The genes are TRBV11-3 and TRBJ2-1; TRBD2 matches at 8 bases. Germline V gene sequence: CDR1 SGHNT, CDR2 YENEEA. The CDR3 loop spans 14 amino acids. The trim removed 2 bases at V and 6 bases at J, leaving 3 bases unmatched. CDR3 DNA: TGTGCCAGCAGCTTAACCGGGGGGGTCAATGAGCAGTTCTTC. Residues: CASSLTGGVNEQFF.

V and J are TRBV30 and TRBJ1-2; D gene ambiguous. Germline CDR1 GTSNPN, CDR2 SVGIG (reference sequence). V shed 4 bases and J shed 0 bases, with 9 bases lying between them. The CDR3 covers 13 residues. CDR3 sequence: CAWNSQANYGYTF. The CDR3 nucleotides are TGTGCCTGGAACAGTCAAGCTAACTATGGCTACACCTTC.

The chain uses TRBV4-2 and TRBJ2-5; TRBD1 is a possible D gene (5 bases). This CDR3 spans 14 amino acids. CDR1 and CDR2 from the germline V gene are LGHNA and YNFKEQ. Trimming stripped 1 base from V and 6 bases from J, with 12 bases between. This CDR3 is CASSQGQGVKTQYF. CDR3 DNA: TGTGCCAGCAGCCAAGGGCAGGGCGTGAAGACCCAGTACTTC.

The chain joins TRBV29-1 to TRBJ2-3, with a weak D call TRBD2 (5 bases). V lost 4 bases and J 0 bases, leaving 8 bases between the germline ends. This CDR3 contains 13 residues. From germline, CDR1 is SQVTM and CDR2 ANQGSEA. CDR3 protein: CSVAGGSTDTQYF. CDR3 nucleotide sequence: TGCAGCGTTGCAGGCGGGAGCACAGATACGCAGTATTTT.

The rearrangement links TRBV5-8 to TRBJ1-4; D possibly corresponds to TRBD1 (6 bases). Deletions cut 2 bases from V and 3 bases from J, with 8 bases between. The CDR3 is 14 amino acids. Germline CDR1 is SGHTS and CDR2 is YDEGEE. In DNA form, the CDR3 reads TGTGCCAGCAGCTTCAGGGGCTCTAATGAAAAACTGTTTTTT. Protein sequence: CASSFRGSNEKLFF.

This chain links TRBV2 with TRBJ2-3; TRBD2 agrees at 7 bases. Germline V gene sequence: CDR1 SNHLY, CDR2 FYNNEI. V lost 11 bases to trimming and J lost 3 bases; unmatched junction nucleotides: 11. The CDR3 length is 14 residues. The CDR3 region is CASLGGGETDTQYF. The CDR3 coding sequence is TGTGCCTCCCTGGGGGGGGGAGAGACAGATACGCAGTATTTT.

As to this clone: Other DNA sequences of this sample code for an identical CDR3. The CDR3 loop is CASSLEGGNQPQHF. In nucleotides, the CDR3 is TGCGCCAGCAGCTTGGAGGGCGGGAATCAGCCCCAGCATTTT. This chain joins TRBV5-1 and TRBJ1-5; D is unclear. The length of the CDR3 is 14 residues. The germline gives CDR1 SGHRS, CDR2 YFSETQ. Between the trimmed V and J ends, which lost 0 bases and 4 bases, there was a span of 8 bases.

V and J are TRBV5-4 and TRBJ2-2, with D perhaps matching TRBD2 (6 bases). Germline CDR1 is SGHNT and CDR2 is YYREEE (reference sequence). Trimming removed 4 bases from V and 1 base from J, with 14 bases in between. CDR3 size: 16 residues. The CDR3 loop reads CASSLLGRQNTGELFF. The CDR3 DNA is TGTGCCAGCAGCCTATTGGGGAGGCAGAACACCGGGGAGCTGTTTTTT. Drawing the rest from reference TRBV5-4 and TRBJ2-2, the complete variable domain is ETGVTQSPTHLIKTRGQQVTLRCSSQSGHNTVSWYQQALGQGPQFIFQYYREEENGRGNFPPRFSGLQFPNYSSELNVNALELDDSALYLCASSLLGRQNTGELFFGEGSRLTVL.

The chain has TRBV5-1 and TRBJ1-4; 9 bases line up with TRBD1. CDR1 and CDR2 from the germline V gene are SGHRS and YFSETQ. This CDR3 has 16 amino acids. Losses at the gene ends were 3 bases for V and 3 bases for J; bases not matched to a gene: 6. CDR3 region: CASSWGQGPANEKLFF. The CDR3 DNA is TGCGCCAGCAGCTGGGGACAGGGACCCGCTAATGAAAAACTGTTTTTT.

This chain joins TRBV5-4 and TRBJ2-1; TRBD1 is a possible D gene (6 bases). This CDR3 spans 16 amino acids. The V and J ends lost 0 bases and 7 bases respectively, with 17 bases between them. Per germline, CDR1 SGHNT and CDR2 YYREEE (reference sequence). The CDR3 DNA reads as TGTGCCAGCAGCTTGGGGGCAGGGGCTGCGTGGAATGAGCAGTTCTTC. Protein product: CASSLGAGAAWNEQFF.

This clone was recorded a few times. This chain connects TRBV7-9 to TRBJ1-5; no clear D gene. Trimming stripped 5 bases from V and 4 bases from J, with 6 bases between. Germline lookup yields CDR1 SEHNR and CDR2 FQNEAQ (reference sequence). This CDR3 comprises 12 residues. In DNA, the CDR3 is TGTGCCAGCAGCGCGTCAAATCAGCCCCAGCATTTT. Amino acid sequence: CASSASNQPQHF. The full variable domain, rest sourced from reference TRBV7-9 and TRBJ1-5, is DTGVSQNPRHKITKRGQNVTFRCDPISEHNRLYWYRQTLGQGPEFLTYFQNEAQLEKSRLLSDRFSAERPKGSFSTLEIQRTEQGDSAMYLCASSASNQPQHFGDGTRLSIL.

This clone was recorded a few times. The V call is TRBV5-5, the J call TRBJ2-5; D possibly corresponds to TRBD1 (6 bases). This CDR3 comprises 14 residues. Per the germline V gene, CDR1 is SGHKS and CDR2 is YYEKEE (reference sequence). V was trimmed by 5 bases and J by 2 bases, leaving 13 bases between them. The CDR3: CASRYRTEQETQYF. The CDR3 DNA sequence: TGTGCCAGCAGATACCGGACAGAGCAAGAGACCCAGTACTTC. Supplemented by reference TRBV5-5 and TRBJ2-5, the full variable domain reads DAGVTQSPTHLIKTRGQQVTLRCSPISGHKSVSWYQQVLGQGPQFIFQYYEKEERGRGNFPDRFSARQFPNYSSELNVNALLLGDSALYLCASRYRTEQETQYFGPGTRLLVL.

A single count supports this clone. The rearrangement links TRBV15 to TRBJ1-6; perhaps TRBD1 as D (5 bases). CDR3 length: 16 residues. Germline V gene sequence: CDR1 LNHNV, CDR2 YYDKDF (reference sequence). Trimming removed 0 bases at V and 7 bases at J, with 13 bases between. CDR3 loop: CATSRDRRGVNSPLHF. In DNA form, the CDR3 reads TGTGCCACCAGCAGAGATCGCCGGGGGGTCAATTCACCCCTCCACTTT. The complete variable domain, with remaining parts taken from reference TRBV15 and TRBJ1-6, reads DAMVIQNPRYQVTQFGKPVTLSCSQTLNHNVMYWYQQKSSQAPKLLFHYYDKDFNNEADTPDNFQSRRPNTSFCFLDIRSPGLGDTAMYLCATSRDRRGVNSPLHFGNGTRLTVT.

CDR3 DNA: TGTGCCAGCAGCCGCTATGGCACAGATACGCAGTATTTT. It is translated as CASSRYGTDTQYF. V is TRBV5-4 and J is TRBJ2-3; D gene ambiguous. V gave up 4 bases and J gave up 1 base, with 7 bases separating them. The CDR3 extends over 13 amino acids. The germline V gene has CDR1 SGHNT and CDR2 YYREEE (reference sequence). Full variable domain (rest looked up from reference TRBV5-4 and TRBJ2-3): ETGVTQSPTHLIKTRGQQVTLRCSSQSGHNTVSWYQQALGQGPQFIFQYYREEENGRGNFPPRFSGLQFPNYSSELNVNALELDDSALYLCASSRYGTDTQYFGPGTRLTVL.

The rearrangement joins TRBV5-3 to TRBJ2-2, with a possible D match to TRBD1 (6 bases). TRBV5-3 is an open reading frame, and its role is uncertain. There are 16 residues in the CDR3. V was pared by 0 bases and J by 5 bases, with 14 bases between. CDR3 bases: TGTGCCAGAAGCTTGGAGTTAAGGGGGAGAACCGGGGAGCTGTTTTTT. Protein product: CARSLELRGRTGELFF.

This chain uses TRBV27 with TRBJ2-4; no clear D. Germline V CDR1 and CDR2: MNHEY, SMNVEV (reference sequence). The germline V and J ends were trimmed by 3 bases and 2 bases, with 17 bases remaining between them. The CDR3 spans 17 residues. CDR3 sequence reads: CASSFGGSGYSKNIQYF. The CDR3 nucleotides read TGTGCCAGCAGTTTCGGCGGTTCCGGTTACTCCAAAAACATTCAGTACTTC.

The chain recombines TRBV11-3 with TRBJ2-1; 8 bases line up with TRBD2. This CDR3 contains 15 residues. The V and J ends lost 2 bases and 6 bases, in that order; junction bases with no gene match: 6. CDR1 is SGHNT and CDR2 is YENEEA in the germline V gene. The CDR3 loop reads CASSLRSGGPNEQFF. In nucleotides, the CDR3 is TGTGCCAGCAGCTTACGTTCGGGAGGGCCCAATGAGCAGTTCTTC.

This clone has only a few counts. V and J are TRBV6-1 and TRBJ1-3; perhaps TRBD1 as D (5 bases). This CDR3 is 12 amino acids long. With 9 bases removed from V and 3 bases from J, the gap between germline ends came to 9 bases. Germline CDR1 is MNHNS and CDR2 is SASEGT. CDR3 nucleotide sequence: TGTGCCAGTGAGACAGATGGAAACACCATATATTTT. It translates to CASETDGNTIYF.

CDR3 nucleotide sequence: TGTGCCAGTAGTATAACGGCACAGGGGAACGGGGCCAACGTCCTGACTTTC. Its protein is CASSITAQGNGANVLTF. The chain carries TRBV19 and TRBJ2-6; 7 nucleotides line up with TRBD1. V lost 2 bases, J lost 4 bases, and 8 bases stayed unmatched. CDR3 length equals 17 residues. CDR1 is LNHDA, CDR2 SQIVND, per germline (reference sequence).

J is TRBJ1-2 and V is TRBV2, with TRBD1 matching 10 bases. CDR1 is SNHLY and CDR2 is FYNNEI in the germline V gene. The V segment lost 1 base and the J segment 8 bases; nucleotides outside the gene matches: 4. The CDR3 runs to 14 residues. DNA of the CDR3: TGTGCCAGCAGTGAAGGGGACAGGGGATTAGGCTACACCTTC. This encodes CASSEGDRGLGYTF.

The chain carries TRBV28 and TRBJ2-7, with D tentatively TRBD1 (5 bases). Germline CDR1 MDHEN, CDR2 SYDVKM. V lost 4 bases, J lost 1 base, and 17 bases lay in between. The CDR3 has 16 amino acids. This CDR3 reads CASSSGPGWPSYEQYF. The CDR3 DNA follows: TGTGCCAGCAGTTCAGGGCCAGGGTGGCCTTCCTACGAGCAGTACTTC.

This clone was counted a single time. V usage is TRBV11-2 and J usage is TRBJ2-5, with 12 bases matching TRBD2. The J segment lost 5 bases and the V segment lost 7 bases, leaving 5 bases of the junction unmatched. The CDR3 is 14 amino acids. Per the germline V gene, CDR1 is SGHAT and CDR2 is FQNNGV. CDR3 sequence (DNA): TGTGCCAGCACCCTAGCGGGGGGGTTCGAGACCCAGTACTTC. This encodes CASTLAGGFETQYF.

The V call is TRBV18, the J call TRBJ1-1, with 9 bases aligning to TRBD1. There are 17 residues in the CDR3. With 2 bases clipped from V and 1 base from J, the junction kept 8 bases outside the gene matches. Germline V gene data show CDR1 as KGHSH and CDR2 as LQKENI. The CDR3 protein is CASSPYRTTGGNTEAFF. The CDR3 nucleotides are TGTGCCAGCTCACCATACCGAACGACAGGGGGGAACACTGAAGCTTTCTTT.